This paragraph covers one T cell receptor (beta chain) sequence. The CDR3 extends over 13 amino acids. The V gene's germline CDR1 is LNHNV and CDR2 YYDKDF (reference sequence). V was shortened by 0 bases and J by 4 bases, with 6 bases between the two germline ends. The sample is drawn from a study of T cell changes during pregnancy in multiple sclerosis. Data came from immunoSEQ multiplex PCR; TCRdb stores just in-frame clones and leaves some out. The top ten clones hold approximately 2% of a sample with tens of thousands of clones, 75% to 95% of them seen once. The sample in question was CD4+ T cells from peripheral blood mononuclear cells, obtained after pregnancy. This TCR came from a female donor in good health, enrolled as a control in a pregnancy study. V and J are TRBV15 and TRBJ1-1; D gene uncertain. The CDR3 region is CATSRDPGTEAFF. CDR3 in DNA: TGTGCCACCAGCAGAGATCCAGGCACTGAAGCTTTCTTT.